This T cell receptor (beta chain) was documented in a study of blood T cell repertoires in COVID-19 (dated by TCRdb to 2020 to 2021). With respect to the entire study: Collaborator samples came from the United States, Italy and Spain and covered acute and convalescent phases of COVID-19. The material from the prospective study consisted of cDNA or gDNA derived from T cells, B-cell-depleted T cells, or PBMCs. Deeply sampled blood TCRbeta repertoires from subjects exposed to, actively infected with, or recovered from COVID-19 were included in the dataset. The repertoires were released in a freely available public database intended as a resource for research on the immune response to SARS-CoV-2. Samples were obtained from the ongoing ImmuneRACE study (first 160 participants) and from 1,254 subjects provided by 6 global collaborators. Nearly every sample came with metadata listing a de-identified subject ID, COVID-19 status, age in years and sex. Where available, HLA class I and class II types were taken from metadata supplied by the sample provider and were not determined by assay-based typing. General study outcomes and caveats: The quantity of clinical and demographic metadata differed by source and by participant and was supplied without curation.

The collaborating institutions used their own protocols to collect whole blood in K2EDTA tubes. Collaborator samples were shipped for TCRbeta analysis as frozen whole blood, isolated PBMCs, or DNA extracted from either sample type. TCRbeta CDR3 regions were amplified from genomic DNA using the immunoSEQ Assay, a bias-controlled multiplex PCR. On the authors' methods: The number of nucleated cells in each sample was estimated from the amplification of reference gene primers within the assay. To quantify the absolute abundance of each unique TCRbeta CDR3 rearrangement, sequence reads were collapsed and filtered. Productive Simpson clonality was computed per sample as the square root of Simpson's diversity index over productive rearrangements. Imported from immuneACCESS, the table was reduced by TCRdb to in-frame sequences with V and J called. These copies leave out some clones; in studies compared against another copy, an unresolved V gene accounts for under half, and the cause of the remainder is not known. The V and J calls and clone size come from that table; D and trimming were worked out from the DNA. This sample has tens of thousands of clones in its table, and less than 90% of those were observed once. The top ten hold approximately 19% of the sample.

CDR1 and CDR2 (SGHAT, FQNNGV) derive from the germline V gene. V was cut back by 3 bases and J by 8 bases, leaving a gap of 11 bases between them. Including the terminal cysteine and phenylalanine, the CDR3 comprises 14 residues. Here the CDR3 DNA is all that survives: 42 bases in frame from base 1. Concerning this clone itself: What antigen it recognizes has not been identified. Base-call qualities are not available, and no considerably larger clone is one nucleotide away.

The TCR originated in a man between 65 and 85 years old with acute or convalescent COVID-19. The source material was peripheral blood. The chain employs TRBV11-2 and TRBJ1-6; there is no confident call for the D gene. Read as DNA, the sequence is TGTGCCAGCAGCTTGGCCGCGACATATTCACCCCTCCACTTT. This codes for CASSLAATYSPLHF.